What follows are 32 T cell receptor beta chains derived from one specimen sequenced in a study of blood T cell repertoires in COVID-19. TCRdb keeps only in-frame clones here, not all; method: immunoSEQ multiplex PCR. The table includes about 290,000 clones, roughly 89% detected once. Sequencing was performed on PBMCs or T cells enriched from blood (not recorded which). The receptors originated from a woman between 40 and 55 years old who had recovered from COVID-19.

J is TRBJ1-2 and V is TRBV11-1; TRBD1 is a possible D gene (6 bases). Germline lookup yields CDR1 SGHAT and CDR2 FQDESV (reference sequence). The CDR3 contains 15 residues. Trimming removed 1 base at V and 5 bases at J, with 14 bases between. CDR3 bases: TGTGCCAGCAGCTTAGACGTGGCACAGGGATATGGCTACACCTTC. Its translation is CASSLDVAQGYGYTF.

V usage is TRBV6-6 and J usage is TRBJ2-4; the D gene is possibly TRBD1 (5 bases). CDR1 is MNHNY and CDR2 is SVGAGI in the germline V gene (reference sequence). The CDR3 runs to 12 residues. V lost 4 bases to trimming and J lost 9 bases, with 10 bases between them. CDR3 in DNA: TGTGCCAGCAGTTTCATAACAGGCATTCAGTACTTC. Amino acid sequence: CASSFITGIQYF.

The chain uses TRBV24-1 and TRBJ2-7; D uncertain. CDR3 length: 13 amino acids. Deletions cut 9 bases from V and 5 bases from J, with 16 bases between. CDR1 and CDR2 from the germline V gene are KGHDR and SFDVKD. The CDR3 reads CATLGAVWHEQYF. CDR3 nucleotides: TGTGCCACCCTTGGTGCTGTTTGGCACGAGCAGTACTTC.

V and J are TRBV27 and TRBJ1-2; perhaps TRBD1 as D (6 bases). Germline V gene lookup returns CDR1 MNHEY and CDR2 SMNVEV (reference sequence). CDR3 length equals 14 residues. V was cut by 2 bases and J by 4 bases, with 11 bases left in between. The CDR3 DNA reads TGTGCCAGCAGTTTACGGGGGGCGACCTATGGCTACACCTTC. This gives the protein CASSLRGATYGYTF.

The V gene is TRBV3-1 (or the pseudogene TRBV3-2), the J gene TRBJ2-7; D is ambiguous. Germline V gene data show CDR1 as LGHDT and CDR2 as YNNKEL (reference sequence). This CDR3 has 14 amino acids. Trimming pared 0 bases from V and 0 bases from J, leaving 6 bases between. CDR3 nucleotide sequence: TGTGCCAGCAGCCAAGAGCCCAGCTCCTACGAGCAGTACTTC. Its translation: CASSQEPSSYEQYF.

The rearrangement joins TRBV30 to TRBJ1-5; D is perhaps TRBD1 (5 bases). The CDR3 length is 13 residues. Trimming pared 2 bases from V and 9 bases from J, leaving 14 bases between. Germline CDR1 GTSNPN, CDR2 SVGIG (reference sequence). CDR3 in amino acids: CAWSMGGERPQHF. DNA for the CDR3: TGTGCCTGGAGTATGGGGGGAGAACGGCCCCAGCATTTT.

Here the CDR3 DNA reads TGTGCCAGCAGCGTAGGGGTCTTAGGCGGCACTGAAGCTTTCTTT. Its protein product is CASSVGVLGGTEAFF. V and J are TRBV9 and TRBJ1-1, with D uncertain. Germline V gives CDR1 SGDLS, CDR2 YYNGEE. CDR3 size: 15 residues. Trimming removed 0 bases at V and 4 bases at J, with 13 bases between.

Note on this clone: At the DNA level, this CDR3 is encoded by other sequences in the same sample as well. The chain employs TRBV5-1 and TRBJ1-1, with D unresolved. The CDR3 runs 14 residues. V was clipped by 2 bases and J by 4 bases, with 12 bases between them. Germline-derived CDR1 and CDR2 are SGHRS and YFSETQ. CDR3 bases: TGCGCCAGCAGCTTTTCAGGCGAGGGCACTGAAGCTTTCTTT. Translated: CASSFSGEGTEAFF.

The chain recombines TRBV12-5 with TRBJ2-1; 7 bases match TRBD1. Germline loops: CDR1 LGHNT, CDR2 FRNRAP. V trimming: 0 bases; J trimming: 8 bases; junction bases outside the gene matches: 10. CDR3 length: 16 amino acids. CDR3 loop: CASGLVEGALRDEQFF. The CDR3 nucleotides read TGTGCTAGTGGTTTGGTAGAGGGGGCCCTTAGGGATGAGCAGTTCTTC. Full variable domain (outside the CDR3, taken from reference TRBV12-5 and TRBJ2-1): DARVTQTPRHKVTEMGQEVTMRCQPILGHNTVFWYRQTMMQGLELLAYFRNRAPLDDSGMPKDRFSAEMPDATLATLKIQPSEPRDSAVYFCASGLVEGALRDEQFFGPGTRLTVL.

V gene TRBV6-5 combines with J gene TRBJ1-1; D not resolved. Germline assignment: CDR1 MNHEY and CDR2 SVGAGI. Trimming removed 2 bases from V and 2 bases from J, with 9 bases in between. The CDR3 extends over 14 amino acids. CDR3 sequence: CASSYRAGNTEAFF. The CDR3 DNA follows: TGTGCCAGCAGTTACAGGGCGGGTAACACTGAAGCTTTCTTT.

V usage is TRBV6-2 or TRBV6-3 and J usage is TRBJ1-5; D is unclear. V was shortened by 6 bases and J by 2 bases, with 14 bases between the two germline ends. The CDR3 length is 15 residues. Germline loops: CDR1 MNHEY, CDR2 SVGEGT. CDR3 nucleotide sequence: TGTGCCAGCAGCCTCCACAGTACCGGCAATCAGCCCCAGCATTTT. Translation: CASSLHSTGNQPQHF.

This chain links TRBV3-1 (or the pseudogene TRBV3-2) with TRBJ2-5, with TRBD1 matching over 9 bases. Trimming removed 4 bases from V and 4 bases from J; junction bases left unmatched: 4. Germline V gene sequence: CDR1 LGHDT, CDR2 YNNKEL (reference sequence). The CDR3 extends over 14 amino acids. As DNA, the CDR3 is TGTGCCAGCAGCCGCCGGACAGGGGCAGAGACCCAGTACTTC. It is translated as CASSRRTGAETQYF.

V and J are TRBV19 and TRBJ1-2; weak D call: TRBD1 (6 bases). Trimming removed 7 bases from V and 6 bases from J, with 15 bases in between. CDR3 length: 13 amino acids. Per the germline V gene, CDR1 is LNHDA and CDR2 is SQIVND (reference sequence). The DNA for the CDR3 is TGTGCCAGTAAGAGAGTGGCAGGGGATGGCTACACCTTC. This gives the protein CASKRVAGDGYTF.

The rearrangement uses TRBV15 and TRBJ1-1, with D possibly matching TRBD1 (5 bases). Trimming pared 0 bases from V and 4 bases from J, leaving 15 bases between. The CDR3 sequence is 16 residues long. The germline V gene has CDR1 LNHNV and CDR2 YYDKDF (reference sequence). CDR3 DNA sequence: TGTGCCACCAGCAGAGATCCCGGGGGAGTGTCCACTGAAGCTTTCTTT. Translating gives CATSRDPGGVSTEAFF.

The V and J genes are TRBV4-2 and TRBJ2-2; 8 nucleotides align to TRBD1. CDR1 and CDR2 (germline): LGHNA, YNFKEQ. The CDR3 totals 16 residues. V was clipped by 2 bases and J by 6 bases; unmatched bases: 8. The CDR3 DNA reads as TGTGCCAGCAGCCAAACCGGGACAGGTCTTTCCGGGGAGCTGTTTTTT. Its protein is CASSQTGTGLSGELFF.

This rearrangement joins TRBV24-1 to TRBJ2-1, with D possibly being TRBD2 (6 bases). V dropped 7 bases and J dropped 15 bases, with 30 bases sitting between them. CDR1 and CDR2 (germline): KGHDR, SFDVKD. The CDR3 covers 16 residues. The CDR3 here is CATRGTGQEVLVRRFF. The CDR3 nucleotides read TGTGCCACCAGGGGGACTGGCCAGGAGGTTTTGGTTAGGAGGTTCTTC.

CDR3 DNA: TGCGCCAGCAGCTTGTGGCAGAAGACTGAAGCTTTCTTT. The encoded protein is CASSLWQKTEAFF. The rearrangement uses TRBV5-1 and TRBJ1-1; D is unresolved. Trimming left V 1 base short and J 5 bases short, with 9 bases between. This CDR3 is built from 13 residues. Germline V lookup: CDR1 SGHRS, CDR2 YFSETQ.

The rearrangement uses TRBV14 and TRBJ1-1; possible D gene TRBD1, 6 bases. Germline lookup yields CDR1 SGHDN and CDR2 FVKESK. The CDR3 consists of 16 residues. V gave up 0 bases and J gave up 0 bases, with 11 bases separating them. CDR3 in amino acids: CASSQDLGQLNTEAFF. In DNA form, the CDR3 reads TGTGCCAGCAGCCAAGATCTCGGACAGCTGAACACTGAAGCTTTCTTT.

The chain uses TRBV6-5 and TRBJ2-2; 9 bases fit TRBD2. Germline values: CDR1 MNHEY, CDR2 SVGAGI. V shed 2 bases, J shed 6 bases, and the junction held 7 bases outside the gene matches. This CDR3 spans 16 amino acids. The CDR3 nucleotides read TGTGCCAGCAGTTACCGGCCTAGCGGGATCCCCGGGGAGCTGTTTTTT. Encoded protein: CASSYRPSGIPGELFF.

This sequence joins TRBV7-9 and TRBJ2-6; the D is unclear. CDR3 length: 15 residues. V lost 5 bases and J 0 bases, leaving 8 bases between the germline ends. Germline loops: CDR1 SEHNR, CDR2 FQNEAQ (reference sequence). The CDR3 coding sequence is TGTGCCAGCAGCGCGAGAATCTCTGGGGCCAACGTCCTGACTTTC. Translation gives CASSARISGANVLTF.

The J gene is TRBJ2-5, the V gene TRBV29-1, with D unclear. Trimming took 4 bases from V and 2 from J, leaving 14 bases between them. The CDR3 totals 14 residues. CDR1 and CDR2 from the germline V gene are SQVTM and ANQGSEA. Here the CDR3 reads CSVALLGVQETQYF. Here the CDR3 DNA reads TGCAGCGTTGCTCTTTTAGGAGTTCAAGAGACCCAGTACTTC.

The rearrangement uses TRBV5-1 and TRBJ1-1; a weak D match, TRBD1 (5 bases). The germline V gene encodes CDR1 SGHRS and CDR2 YFSETQ. V dropped 5 bases and J dropped 0 bases, with 14 bases sitting between them. CDR3 length: 15 residues. CDR3 in amino acids: CASRGGAHMNTEAFF. The CDR3 nucleotides read TGCGCCAGCAGAGGAGGGGCTCATATGAACACTGAAGCTTTCTTT.

The rearrangement links TRBV5-1 to TRBJ1-1; TRBD1 matches 7 bases. The germline gives CDR1 SGHRS, CDR2 YFSETQ. The V gene end was trimmed by 0 bases and the J gene end by 4 bases; junction bases not matched to a gene: 6. This CDR3 has 15 residues. The CDR3 protein is CASSLDRGSSTEAFF. As DNA, the CDR3 is TGCGCCAGCAGCTTGGACAGGGGTTCGAGCACTGAAGCTTTCTTT.

The V gene is TRBV7-2, the J gene TRBJ1-1; D unclear. This CDR3 comprises 14 residues. Trimming cost V 6 bases and J 1 base, with 12 bases left between them. Per the germline V gene, CDR1 is SGHTA and CDR2 is FQGNSA. The CDR3: CASSFTPENTEAFF. CDR3 DNA: TGTGCCAGCAGTTTTACGCCAGAGAACACTGAAGCTTTCTTT.

The CDR3 is CAISEWAGQESYEQYF. For the CDR3, the DNA is TGTGCCATCAGTGAGTGGGCTGGACAGGAATCCTACGAGCAGTACTTC. The genes are TRBV10-3 and TRBJ2-7; 7 bases are a match to TRBD1. The CDR3 consists of 16 residues. J was trimmed by 1 base and V by 1 base; bases with no gene match: 7. Germline loops: CDR1 ENHRY, CDR2 SYGVKD.

The V call is TRBV19, the J call TRBJ1-5; the D is unclear. V lost 4 bases to trimming and J lost 10 bases, with 14 bases between them. The length of the CDR3 is 13 residues. Germline V gene data show CDR1 as LNHDA and CDR2 as SQIVND (reference sequence). CDR3 residues: CASSRTWTDPQHF. The CDR3 nucleotides are TGTGCCAGTAGTAGGACTTGGACTGACCCCCAGCATTTT.

The V and J genes are TRBV19 and TRBJ2-3; D may be TRBD2 (5 bases). Germline loops: CDR1 LNHDA, CDR2 SQIVND (reference sequence). The CDR3 has 17 amino acids. V shed 3 bases and J shed 3 bases, with 19 bases lying between them. The CDR3 region is CASSMRGPIVATDTQYF. CDR3 nucleotides: TGTGCCAGTAGTATGAGAGGGCCCATAGTAGCAACAGATACGCAGTATTTT.

The chain has TRBV6-5 and TRBJ1-2; D may be TRBD1 (6 bases). This CDR3 has 14 residues. Germline V gene lookup returns CDR1 MNHEY and CDR2 SVGAGI. V was shortened by 7 bases and J by 8 bases, with 20 bases between the two germline ends. The CDR3, as DNA: TGTGCCAGCACCAAGTATGGGGGGGCGGGAGGCTACACCTTC. Amino acids: CASTKYGGAGGYTF.

The chain links TRBV19 to TRBJ2-7; possible D gene TRBD1, 6 bases. The V end lost 8 bases, the J end lost 0 bases, and 14 bases lay between the germline ends. Germline-derived CDR1 and CDR2 are LNHDA and SQIVND (reference sequence). This CDR3 region has 14 residues. DNA of the CDR3: TGTGCCAGTCCTAGACAGGACCTCTCCTACGAGCAGTACTTC. It encodes CASPRQDLSYEQYF.

V and J are TRBV6-5 and TRBJ1-6; D remains ambiguous. This CDR3 contains 14 residues. The V gene's germline CDR1 is MNHEY and CDR2 SVGAGI. The V end was cut by 6 bases, the J end by 9 bases, with 15 bases between. The CDR3 bases are TGTGCCAGCAGCTCTGAGGGTCGCGGTTCACCCCTCCACTTT. Its protein is CASSSEGRGSPLHF.

This chain links TRBV9 with TRBJ2-7, with 8 bases matching TRBD1. The J segment lost 6 bases and the V segment lost 5 bases, leaving 10 bases of the junction unmatched. Germline V gene data show CDR1 as SGDLS and CDR2 as YYNGEE. The CDR3 is 14 residues long. This CDR3 is CASSRDRRSVEQYF. The CDR3 DNA reads TGTGCCAGCAGTCGGGACAGGCGCTCGGTCGAGCAGTACTTC.

As DNA, the CDR3 is TGTGCCAGCAGTCTTAGGACAGGGGCGGCTGGCTACACCTTC. Its protein product is CASSLRTGAAGYTF. The chain combines TRBV6-5 with TRBJ1-2; 9 bases map to TRBD1. The V segment lost 5 bases and the J segment 7 bases; nucleotides outside the gene matches: 8. Germline V lookup: CDR1 MNHEY, CDR2 SVGAGI. The CDR3 is made up of 14 amino acids.